This entry concerns a single T cell receptor (beta chain). The sample originates from a study of OX40 agonist ivuxolimab in advanced cancers. Study at large: Ivuxolimab, an agonist antibody against OX40 (CD134), was given to patients.

Assay used: immunoSEQ multiplex PCR; TCRdb lists only in-frame clones, some missing. The sample has 67,000 or so clones, roughly nine tenths seen once. CDR3 length: 12 residues. Trimming removed 3 bases at V and 7 bases at J, with 10 bases between. Germline assignment: CDR1 MRHNA and CDR2 SNTAGT. The rearrangement links TRBV6-4 to TRBJ2-7; possible D gene TRBD1, 6 bases. The origin of this receptor is an adult with an advanced solid tumor such as melanoma, head and neck, liver or kidney cancer. The material was CD4+ or CD8+ T cells sorted from blood, obtained in a trial of the OX40 agonist ivuxolimab. In DNA form, the CDR3 reads TGTGCCAGCAGTGATCCAGGGGTGGAGCAGTACTTC. Translating it yields CASSDPGVEQYF.